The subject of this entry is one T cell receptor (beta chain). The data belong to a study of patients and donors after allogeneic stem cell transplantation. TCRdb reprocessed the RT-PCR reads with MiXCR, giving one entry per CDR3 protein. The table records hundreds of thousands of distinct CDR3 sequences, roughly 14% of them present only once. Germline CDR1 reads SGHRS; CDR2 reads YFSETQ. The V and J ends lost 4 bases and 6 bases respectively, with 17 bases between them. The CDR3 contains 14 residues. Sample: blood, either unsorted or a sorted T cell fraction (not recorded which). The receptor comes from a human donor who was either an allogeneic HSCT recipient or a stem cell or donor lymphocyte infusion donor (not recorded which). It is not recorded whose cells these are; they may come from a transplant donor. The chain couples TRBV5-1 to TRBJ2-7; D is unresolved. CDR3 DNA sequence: TGCGCCAGCAGCATCTCGCATCAGAGTGGCGAGCAGTACTTC. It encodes CASSISHQSGEQYF.